This TCR beta chain stems from a study of shared clonotypes between healthy human individuals. In the CD4+ fraction, cells were divided into CD45RA+ naive and CD45RA-negative memory subsets. The assay was immunoSEQ multiplex PCR, and TCRdb's table has in-frame clones only and misses some. The sample contains some 1 million clones, about 75% of which appear only once. This CDR3 spans 18 amino acids. Trimming cost V 2 bases and J 1 base; bases outside gene matches: 6. Germline V gene sequence: CDR1 SGHRS, CDR2 YFSETQ. The receptor's source is a man aged 18 to 35 in good health. V usage is TRBV5-1 and J usage is TRBJ2-2; TRBD2 matches 12 bases. Sequencing was carried out using memory CD4+ T cells sorted from blood. Subset in this sample: CD45RA-negative fraction. CDR3 in amino acids: CASSFGTSGRMNTGELFF. DNA of the CDR3: TGCGCCAGCAGCTTCGGGACTAGCGGGCGGATGAACACCGGGGAGCTGTTTTTT.